This T cell receptor beta chain was documented in a study of T cells in Graves' hyperthyroidism and ophthalmopathy. The hyperthyroidism was newly diagnosed and had lasted under 2 months; the patients were aged 18 to 65. Exclusion criteria comprised uncontrolled infection, other autoimmune disease, pregnancy or lactation. The V and J ends lost 4 bases and 3 bases respectively, with 9 bases between them. The CDR3 has 13 residues. The germline V gene has CDR1 KGHSH and CDR2 LQKENI. General study points: The model anticipated ophthalmopathy a median about six months pre-onset. Most thyroid-expanded clonotypes above 0.001 were also found in blood.

This clonotype has at least ten counts. Its antigen is still unknown. RNA transcripts gave rise to amplified TCR beta CDR3 regions. First-round RT-PCR of the TCR CDR3 relied on the HTBI primer set. A single record per CDR3 protein comes from TCRdb applying MiXCR to the multiplex PCR reads. This table holds about 500,000 distinct CDR3 sequences, over 15% found once. The material sequenced was blood. This chain joins TRBV18 and TRBJ1-2; D gene uncertain. The TCR originated in a woman aged 18-30 years with Graves' hyperthyroidism. The CDR3 nucleotides are TGTGCCAGCTCACTCTCACCGGACTATGGCTACACCTTC. Protein sequence: CASSLSPDYGYTF.